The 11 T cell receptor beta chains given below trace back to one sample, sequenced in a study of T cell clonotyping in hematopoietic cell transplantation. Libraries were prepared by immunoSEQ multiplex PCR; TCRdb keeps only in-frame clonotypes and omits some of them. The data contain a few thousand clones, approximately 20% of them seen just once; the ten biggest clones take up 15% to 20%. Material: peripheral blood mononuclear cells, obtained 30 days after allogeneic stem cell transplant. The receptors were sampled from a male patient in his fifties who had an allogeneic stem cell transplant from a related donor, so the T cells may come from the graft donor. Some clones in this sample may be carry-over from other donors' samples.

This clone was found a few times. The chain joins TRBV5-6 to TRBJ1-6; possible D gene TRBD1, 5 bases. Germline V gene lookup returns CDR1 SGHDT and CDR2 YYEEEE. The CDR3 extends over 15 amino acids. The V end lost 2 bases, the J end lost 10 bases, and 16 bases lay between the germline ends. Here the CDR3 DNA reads TGTGCCAGCAGCTTTTGGGGACGCCCGGTCTCACCCCTCCACTTT. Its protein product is CASSFWGRPVSPLHF.

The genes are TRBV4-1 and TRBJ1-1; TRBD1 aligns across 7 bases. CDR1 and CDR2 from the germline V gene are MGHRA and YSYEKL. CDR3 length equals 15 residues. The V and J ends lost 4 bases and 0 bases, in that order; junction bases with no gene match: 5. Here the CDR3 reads CASSPPTGMNTEAFF. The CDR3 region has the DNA TGCGCCAGCAGCCCTCCGACAGGGATGAACACTGAAGCTTTCTTT.

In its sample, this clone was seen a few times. As DNA, the CDR3 is TGTGCCTGGAGTGGGAGAATTAGTTTAGTCGATTCACCCCTCCACTTT. Its protein product is CAWSGRISLVDSPLHF. The J gene is TRBJ1-6, the V gene TRBV30, with D uncertain. Trimming cost V 1 base and J 8 bases, with 18 bases left between them. The CDR3 loop spans 16 amino acids. Germline CDR1 is GTSNPN and CDR2 is SVGIG (reference sequence).

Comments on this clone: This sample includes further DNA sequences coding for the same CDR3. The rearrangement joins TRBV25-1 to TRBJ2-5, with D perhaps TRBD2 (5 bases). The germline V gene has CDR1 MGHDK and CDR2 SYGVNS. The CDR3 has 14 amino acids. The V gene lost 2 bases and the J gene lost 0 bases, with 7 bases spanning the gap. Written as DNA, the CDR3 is TGTGCCAGCAGTGAACGGGGTCACCAAGAGACCCAGTACTTC. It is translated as CASSERGHQETQYF.

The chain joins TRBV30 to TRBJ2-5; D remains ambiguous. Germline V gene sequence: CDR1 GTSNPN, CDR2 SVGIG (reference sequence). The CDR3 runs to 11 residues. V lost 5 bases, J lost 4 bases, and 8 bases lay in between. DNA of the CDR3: TGTGCCTGGCGTATGGTAGAGACCCAGTACTTC. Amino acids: CAWRMVETQYF.

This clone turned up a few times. The DNA of the CDR3 is TGTGCCTGGAGTGAAGGGACACTTAGCACAGATACGCAGTATTTT. It is translated as CAWSEGTLSTDTQYF. The chain uses TRBV30 and TRBJ2-3, with TRBD1 as a possible D gene (6 bases). The CDR3 covers 15 residues. The V end lost 1 base, the J end lost 0 bases, and 11 bases lay between the germline ends. Per the germline V gene, CDR1 is GTSNPN and CDR2 is SVGIG (reference sequence).

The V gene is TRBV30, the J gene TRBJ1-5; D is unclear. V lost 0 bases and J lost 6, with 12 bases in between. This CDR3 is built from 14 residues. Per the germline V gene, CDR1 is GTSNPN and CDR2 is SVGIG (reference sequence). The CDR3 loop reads CAWSVPSFLQPQHF. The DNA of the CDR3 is TGTGCCTGGAGTGTACCCAGCTTTCTTCAGCCCCAGCATTTT.

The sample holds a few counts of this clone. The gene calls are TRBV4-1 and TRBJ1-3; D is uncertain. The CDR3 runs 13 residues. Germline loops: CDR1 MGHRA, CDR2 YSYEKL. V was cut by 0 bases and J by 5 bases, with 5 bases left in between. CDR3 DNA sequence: TGCGCCAGCAGCCAAGAAGACAGAAACACCATATATTTT. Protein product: CASSQEDRNTIYF.

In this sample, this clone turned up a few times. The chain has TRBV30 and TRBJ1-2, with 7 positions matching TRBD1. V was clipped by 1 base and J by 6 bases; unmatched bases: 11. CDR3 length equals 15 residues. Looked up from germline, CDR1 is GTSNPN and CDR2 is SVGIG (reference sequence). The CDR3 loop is CAWSGMGQLQNGYTF. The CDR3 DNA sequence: TGTGCCTGGAGTGGGATGGGACAGCTCCAAAATGGCTACACCTTC.

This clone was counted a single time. CDR3 region: CAGRDRVGYTF. The DNA of the CDR3 is TGTGCCGGTCGGGACAGGGTCGGCTACACCTTC. The chain uses TRBV30 and TRBJ1-2, with 9 bases fitting TRBD1. The CDR3 consists of 11 residues. V was clipped by 8 bases and J by 8 bases; unmatched bases: 6. Germline V lookup: CDR1 GTSNPN, CDR2 SVGIG (reference sequence).

For the CDR3, the DNA is TGCAGCGCCGCTGAGGGTCCTAACTATGGCTACACCTTC. This gives the protein CSAAEGPNYGYTF. V and J are TRBV29-1 and TRBJ1-2; D not certain. The CDR3 loop spans 13 amino acids. Trimming cost V 7 bases and J 0 bases, with 12 bases left between them. Germline values: CDR1 SQVTM, CDR2 ANQGSEA. The variable domain in full, with the rest retrieved from reference TRBV29-1 and TRBJ1-2, is SAVISQKPSRDICQRGTSLTIQCQVDSQVTMMFWYRQQPGQSLTLIATANQGSEATYESGFVIDKFPISRPNLTFSTLTVSNMSPEDSSIYLCSAAEGPNYGYTFGSGTRLTVV.